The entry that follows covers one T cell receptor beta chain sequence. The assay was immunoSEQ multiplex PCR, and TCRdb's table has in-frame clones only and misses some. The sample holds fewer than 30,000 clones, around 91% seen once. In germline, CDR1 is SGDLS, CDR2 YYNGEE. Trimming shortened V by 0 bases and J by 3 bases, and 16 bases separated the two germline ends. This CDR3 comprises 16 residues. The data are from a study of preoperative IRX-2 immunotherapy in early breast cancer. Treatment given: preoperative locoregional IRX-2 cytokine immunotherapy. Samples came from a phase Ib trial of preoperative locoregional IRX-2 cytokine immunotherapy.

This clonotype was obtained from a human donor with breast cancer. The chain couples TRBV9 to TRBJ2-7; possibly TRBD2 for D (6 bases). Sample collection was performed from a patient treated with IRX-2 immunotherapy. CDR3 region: CASSVEGRGEYYEQYF. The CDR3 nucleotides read TGTGCCAGCAGCGTAGAGGGGCGCGGGGAGTACTACGAGCAGTACTTC.